One and the same sample provided the 22 T cell receptor beta chains below, sequenced in a study of a mutant IDH1 vaccine in newly diagnosed glioma. Time point defined: week 23, last vaccination. Doses comprised 300 ug of mutant IDH1 20-mer peptide each, plus topical imiquimod. Produced via immunoSEQ multiplex PCR; TCRdb's table is partial and in-frame only. Among tens of thousands of clones listed, about 75% were seen once. These TCRs' antigens remain unknown. This material consisted of PBMCs, taken from a glioma patient whose treatment included an IDH1 peptide vaccine. Receptor source: a man between 50 and 59 years old with glioma.

The rearrangement joins TRBV11-3 to TRBJ1-2; D call uncertain. The germline V gene encodes CDR1 SGHNT and CDR2 YENEEA. V gave up 5 bases and J gave up 5 bases, with 21 bases separating them. The CDR3 runs 16 residues. The CDR3 sequence is CASSLLPHRALYGYTF. CDR3 DNA: TGTGCCAGCAGCCTTTTACCCCACCGTGCCTTATATGGCTACACCTTC.

The rearrangement links TRBV9 to TRBJ1-4; maybe TRBD1 (5 bases). The CDR3 sequence is 14 residues long. With 0 bases removed from V and 6 bases from J, the gap between germline ends came to 9 bases. Germline assignment: CDR1 SGDLS and CDR2 YYNGEE. The CDR3 DNA is TGTGCCAGCAGCGTAGGATCAGGGTATGAAAAACTGTTTTTT. This codes for CASSVGSGYEKLFF.

This chain connects TRBV27 to TRBJ2-7; weak D call: TRBD1 (6 bases). Germline V lookup: CDR1 MNHEY, CDR2 SMNVEV (reference sequence). V was pared by 0 bases and J by 2 bases, with 8 bases between. The CDR3 totals 14 residues. The CDR3: CASSLSWGPYEQYF. The CDR3 bases are TGTGCCAGCAGTTTATCGTGGGGGCCCTACGAGCAGTACTTC.

V is TRBV18 and J is TRBJ2-2, with D maybe TRBD1 (6 bases). Per germline, CDR1 KGHSH and CDR2 LQKENI. V shed 5 bases and J shed 0 bases, with 10 bases lying between them. The CDR3 loop spans 15 amino acids. The CDR3 coding sequence is TGTGCCAGCTCAAGAGGACAGTCGAACACCGGGGAGCTGTTTTTT. Amino acid sequence: CASSRGQSNTGELFF.

The chain joins TRBV10-3 to TRBJ2-6; TRBD1 matches at 7 bases. Germline V lookup: CDR1 ENHRY, CDR2 SYGVKD. The CDR3 length is 13 residues. V lost 9 bases, J lost 1 base, and 0 bases stayed unmatched. CDR3 DNA: TGTGCCATGACAGGGTCTGGGGCCAACGTCCTGACTTTC. Protein product: CAMTGSGANVLTF.

The chain links TRBV6-6 to TRBJ1-2; TRBD1 is a possible D gene (5 bases). V lost 7 bases and J lost 6, with 18 bases in between. This CDR3 comprises 14 residues. Germline CDR1 and CDR2: MNHNY and SVGAGI (reference sequence). The CDR3 spells CASTNSREGNGYTF. The CDR3 DNA follows: TGTGCCAGCACTAACAGCAGGGAGGGGAATGGCTACACCTTC.

Only a few counts were recorded for this clone. The CDR3: CASSHRTTIYF. CDR3 DNA sequence: TGTGCCAGCAGTCATCGGACCACCATATATTTT. The gene calls are TRBV6-1 and TRBJ1-3; D unclear. CDR3 length: 11 amino acids. Looked up from germline, CDR1 is MNHNS and CDR2 is SASEGT. Trimming took 5 bases from V and 9 from J, leaving 8 bases between them.

The chain recombines TRBV9 with TRBJ1-1, with a tentative D call TRBD1 (6 bases). CDR1 and CDR2 (germline): SGDLS, YYNGEE. Trimming left V 3 bases short and J 4 bases short, with 13 bases between. This CDR3 has 14 amino acids. Here the CDR3 reads CASSEGHSVTEAFF. In DNA, the CDR3 is TGTGCCAGCAGCGAGGGACATTCTGTCACTGAAGCTTTCTTT.

V usage is TRBV30 and J usage is TRBJ2-7, with 8 bases that match TRBD1. The CDR3 consists of 13 residues. Trimming at V came to 2 bases and at J to 2 bases, leaving 2 bases not matched to a gene. Per the germline V gene, CDR1 is GTSNPN and CDR2 is SVGIG (reference sequence). Here the CDR3 DNA reads TGTGCCTGGAGTTCGACAGGGGCCTACGAGCAGTACTTC. Amino acid sequence: CAWSSTGAYEQYF.

This clone showed up just a few times. V gene TRBV5-6 combines with J gene TRBJ1-2, with 7 bases fitting TRBD1. The junction had 3 bases not matched to a gene; V was cut back by 0 bases and J by 4 bases. The CDR3 is 14 amino acids. CDR1 SGHDT and CDR2 YYEEEE come from the germline V gene. Here the CDR3 DNA reads TGTGCCAGCAGCTTGGCCGACAGGGTCTATGGCTACACCTTC. Translated, it gives CASSLADRVYGYTF.

The chain carries TRBV5-1 and TRBJ1-4; D is uncertain. The CDR3 loop spans 15 amino acids. V lost 0 bases and J lost 4, with 10 bases in between. CDR1 is SGHRS, CDR2 YFSETQ, per germline. The CDR3 DNA reads as TGCGCCAGCAGCTTGGCGCAAGACTTTAATGAAAAACTGTTTTTT. Its translation: CASSLAQDFNEKLFF. The complete variable domain, with remaining parts taken from reference TRBV5-1 and TRBJ1-4, reads KAGVTQTPRYLIKTRGQQVTLSCSPISGHRSVSWYQQTPGQGLQFLFEYFSETQRNKGNFPGRFSGRQFSNSRSEMNVSTLELGDSALYLCASSLAQDFNEKLFFGSGTQLSVL.

V usage is TRBV6-5 and J usage is TRBJ2-2, with D unresolved. CDR3 length: 15 residues. V was shortened by 2 bases and J by 3 bases, with 10 bases between the two germline ends. In germline, CDR1 is MNHEY, CDR2 SVGAGI. Here the CDR3 DNA reads TGTGCCAGCAGTTACAGACTCACCCACACCGGGGAGCTGTTTTTT. Protein sequence: CASSYRLTHTGELFF.

This chain's CDR3 is CAWSGDILLEQYF. As DNA, the CDR3 is TGTGCCTGGAGTGGAGACATACTTCTGGAGCAGTACTTC. V and J are TRBV30 and TRBJ2-7; unclear D gene. Trimming removed 1 base from V and 7 bases from J, with 14 bases in between. Germline CDR1 GTSNPN, CDR2 SVGIG (reference sequence). CDR3 size: 13 residues. The whole variable domain, filled in from reference TRBV30 and TRBJ2-7, reads SQTIHQWPATLVQPVGSPLSLECTVEGTSNPNLYWYRQAAGRGLQLLFYSVGIGQISSEVPQNLSASRPQDRQFILSSKKLLLSDSGFYLCAWSGDILLEQYFGPGTRLTVT.

This sequence joins TRBV14 and TRBJ1-2; D unresolved. V lost 4 bases and J lost 2, with 14 bases in between. This CDR3 is 15 amino acids long. Germline CDR1 SGHDN, CDR2 FVKESK. CDR3 region: CASSLSLGRNYGYTF. In DNA form, the CDR3 reads TGTGCCAGCAGCCTCTCTCTAGGACGGAACTATGGCTACACCTTC. The full variable domain, in which reference TRBV14 and TRBJ1-2 provide the parts outside the CDR3, is EAGVTQFPSHSVIEKGQTVTLRCDPISGHDNLYWYRRVMGKEIKFLLHFVKESKQDESGMPNNRFLAERTGGTYSTLKVQPAELEDSGVYFCASSLSLGRNYGYTFGSGTRLTVV.

The V and J genes are TRBV6-6 and TRBJ1-5, with unresolved D. The germline V gene has CDR1 MNHNY and CDR2 SVGAGI (reference sequence). Trimming removed 7 bases at V and 0 bases at J, with 7 bases between. CDR3 size: 13 residues. For the CDR3, the DNA is TGTGCCAGCAACGGAGATAGCAATCAGCCCCAGCATTTT. It translates to CASNGDSNQPQHF.

The chain couples TRBV7-2 to TRBJ2-1; the D gene is possibly TRBD1 (6 bases). The germline V gene encodes CDR1 SGHTA and CDR2 FQGNSA. CDR3 size: 17 residues. V was pared by 1 base and J by 7 bases, with 20 bases between. The CDR3 protein is CASSLDLYGGRRNEQFF. The CDR3 nucleotides read TGTGCCAGCAGCTTAGATCTATATGGGGGCAGGAGGAATGAGCAGTTCTTC.

This chain uses TRBV7-6 with TRBJ2-3; no clear D. The germline CDR1 and CDR2 sequences are SGHVS and FNYEAQ. The CDR3 loop spans 13 amino acids. V was shortened by 1 base and J by 2 bases, with 4 bases between the two germline ends. This CDR3 is CASSLGHTDTQYF. In DNA form, the CDR3 reads TGTGCCAGCAGCTTAGGCCACACAGATACGCAGTATTTT. Using reference TRBV7-6 and TRBJ2-3 for the parts outside the CDR3, the full variable domain is GAGVSQSPRYKVTKRGQDVALRCDPISGHVSLYWYRQALGQGPEFLTYFNYEAQQDKSGLPNDRFSAERPEGSISTLTIQRTEQRDSAMYRCASSLGHTDTQYFGPGTRLTVL.

Only a few counts were recorded for this clone. The genes are TRBV4-3 and TRBJ2-5; D is possibly TRBD2 (6 bases). This CDR3 is built from 13 residues. In germline, CDR1 is LGHNA, CDR2 YSLEER. Trimming shortened V by 2 bases and J by 4 bases, and 8 bases separated the two germline ends. CDR3 region: CASSQLGGETQYF. The CDR3 coding sequence is TGCGCCAGCAGCCAACTGGGGGGAGAGACCCAGTACTTC.

This chain joins TRBV6-5 and TRBJ1-1; D not resolved. Per the germline V gene, CDR1 is MNHEY and CDR2 is SVGAGI. This CDR3 region has 15 residues. Trimming took off 5 bases at V and 0 bases at J, with 13 bases between the two ends. CDR3 sequence reads: CASSGLRKVNTEAFF. The CDR3 DNA follows: TGTGCCAGCAGTGGCCTGAGGAAGGTGAACACTGAAGCTTTCTTT.

The chain couples TRBV7-2 to TRBJ2-3; D may be TRBD1 (6 bases). The germline V gene encodes CDR1 SGHTA and CDR2 FQGNSA. The CDR3 covers 14 residues. Trimming took 2 bases from V and 6 from J, leaving 12 bases between them. The CDR3: CASSLWAQGDTQYF. CDR3 DNA sequence: TGTGCCAGCAGCTTATGGGCGCAGGGGGATACGCAGTATTTT.

V and J are TRBV9 and TRBJ2-7, with a tentative D call TRBD2 (5 bases). Trimming took off 0 bases at V and 5 bases at J, with 9 bases between the two ends. CDR1 is SGDLS, CDR2 YYNGEE, per germline. The CDR3 runs to 13 residues. CDR3 sequence (DNA): TGTGCCAGCAGCGTAGGTAGAGGGAACGAGCAGTACTTC. It is translated as CASSVGRGNEQYF.

J is TRBJ2-1 and V is TRBV5-6; 9 positions match TRBD1. The germline gives CDR1 SGHDT, CDR2 YYEEEE. V lost 3 bases and J lost 7; bases outside the gene matches: 2. This CDR3 comprises 13 residues. The CDR3 DNA sequence: TGTGCCAGCAGCTGGACAGGGGCAAATGAGCAGTTCTTC. Translating it yields CASSWTGANEQFF.